The 24 T cell receptor beta chains below were found in one sample sequenced in a study of neurological immune-mediated disorders. TCRdb recomputed calls from the 5' RACE reads with MiXCR, one row per CDR3 protein. Of approximately 50,000 distinct CDR3 sequences listed, around 4% were seen once; the top ten hold 5.5% to 7.5%. The sequenced material came from PBMCs. The receptors were sampled from a man aged 55 to 70 with multiple sclerosis.

V gene TRBV2 combines with J gene TRBJ2-1; 9 bases align to TRBD2. CDR1 and CDR2 (germline): SNHLY, FYNNEI. V shed 6 bases, J shed 7 bases, and the junction held 16 bases outside the gene matches. The CDR3 is 17 amino acids. For the CDR3, the DNA is TGTGCCAGCAGACCAGAGTTGGATAGCGGGAGCGGGAATGAGCAGTTCTTC. This codes for CASRPELDSGSGNEQFF.

At least ten counts were recorded for this clonotype. The CDR3 DNA reads as TGTGCCAGCAGTGAGGGGCTCGAGCAGTACTTC. As protein: CASSEGLEQYF. This chain joins TRBV25-1 and TRBJ2-7, with a weak D call TRBD1 (5 bases). Germline CDR1 is MGHDK and CDR2 is SYGVNS. The CDR3 spans 11 residues. V lost 3 bases to trimming and J lost 6 bases, with 6 bases between them.

This clonotype has ten or more counts. The rearrangement links TRBV9 to TRBJ2-7; tentatively, D is TRBD2 (7 bases). Germline CDR1 and CDR2: SGDLS and YYNGEE. V was pared by 5 bases and J by 5 bases, with 17 bases between. The length of the CDR3 is 14 residues. CDR3 sequence reads: CASSPPPGGHEQYF. CDR3 in DNA: TGTGCCAGCAGTCCCCCCCCGGGGGGCCACGAGCAGTACTTC.

This clonotype was recorded many times. The rearrangement uses TRBV28 and TRBJ2-5, with 13 bases that match TRBD2. V was clipped by 6 bases and J by 7 bases; unmatched bases: 17. Germline assignment: CDR1 MDHEN and CDR2 SYDVKM. The CDR3 is made up of 18 amino acids. CDR3 sequence: CASSLGLAGAHNHGTQYF. The CDR3 region has the DNA TGTGCCAGCAGCCTTGGACTAGCGGGAGCCCACAACCACGGGACCCAGTACTTC.

This clonotype appeared many times. The CDR3 is CASSTRLRGGPSYNEQFF. The CDR3 DNA follows: TGTGCCAGCAGTACCCGCCTGAGGGGGGGACCCTCCTACAATGAGCAGTTCTTC. The V call is TRBV28, the J call TRBJ2-1, with a tentative D call TRBD2 (7 bases). The ends were cut back, 5 bases at V and 0 bases at J, with 20 bases in the middle. CDR3 length: 18 residues. Germline CDR1 MDHEN, CDR2 SYDVKM.

The V call is TRBV20-1, the J call TRBJ2-3, with unresolved D. From germline, CDR1 is DFQATT and CDR2 SNEGSKA (reference sequence). V was cut by 6 bases and J by 0 bases, with 10 bases left in between. The CDR3 is made up of 13 amino acids. As DNA, the CDR3 is TGCAGTGCCCCCCGCATCAGCACAGATACGCAGTATTTT. Its translation: CSAPRISTDTQYF.

This clonotype was detected many times. The chain couples TRBV20-1 to TRBJ1-2, with unresolved D. Deletions cut 0 bases from V and 8 bases from J, with 16 bases between. CDR3 length equals 14 residues. Germline loops: CDR1 DFQATT, CDR2 SNEGSKA (reference sequence). CDR3 DNA sequence: TGCAGTGCTAGAGATCGCGTACGGGCGCAAGGCTACACCTTC. It codes for CSARDRVRAQGYTF.

This clonotype was counted many times. The chain links TRBV3-1 to TRBJ1-6; the D is unclear. Germline V gives CDR1 LGHDT, CDR2 YNNKEL (reference sequence). Trimming took 3 bases from V and 5 from J, leaving 11 bases between them. This CDR3 spans 15 amino acids. CDR3 amino acids: CASSHMLAHNSPLHF. Here the CDR3 DNA reads TGTGCCAGCAGCCATATGCTTGCGCATAATTCACCCCTCCACTTT.

At least ten counts were recorded for this clonotype. V and J are TRBV11-3 and TRBJ2-1; D assignment may be TRBD1 or TRBD2 (7 bases each). The germline V gene encodes CDR1 SGHNT and CDR2 YENEEA. This CDR3 spans 20 amino acids. The V end was cut by 5 bases, the J end by 10 bases, with 36 bases between. CDR3 DNA: TGTGCCAGCAGCCCAGGGGGAGGGTGGGGAGGGAGGCCCTCGTGGAGGGAGCAGTTCTTC. It translates to CASSPGGGWGGRPSWREQFF.

On this clonotype itself: This sequence may be a read error, since a much larger clone differs from it by one base. The conserved phenylalanine or tryptophan normally closing the CDR3 is absent here, so this likely arose from a read error. This CDR3 is CSASERPGFQPQHL. The CDR3, as DNA: TGCAGTGCTAGTGAAAGGCCTGGGTTTCAGCCCCAGCATTTG. This chain links TRBV20-1 with TRBJ1-5; D not resolved. Germline V CDR1 and CDR2: DFQATT, SNEGSKA (reference sequence). The CDR3 is made up of 14 amino acids. V dropped 3 bases and J dropped 6 bases, with 15 bases sitting between them.

This clonotype has just a few counts. CDR3 sequence: CASRGTLGAGGPYNEQFF. CDR3 nucleotides: TGTGCCAGCCGCGGGACTTTGGGAGCGGGAGGCCCTTACAATGAGCAGTTCTTC. This sequence joins TRBV19 and TRBJ2-1, with 9 bases identical to TRBD2. CDR1 and CDR2 (germline): LNHDA, SQIVND (reference sequence). Germline trimming cut 9 bases from V and 4 bases from J; bases unmatched to any gene: 19. The CDR3 contains 18 residues.

This clonotype has at least ten counts. The gene calls are TRBV20-1 and TRBJ1-6; 7 bases align to TRBD1. CDR1 is DFQATT, CDR2 SNEGSKA, per germline (reference sequence). Unmatched junction bases numbered 5, after V lost 2 bases and J lost 7 bases. CDR3 length: 14 residues. The CDR3, as DNA: TGCAGTGCTAGACAACAGGGGAGAAATTCACCCCTCCACTTT. Translating gives CSARQQGRNSPLHF.

The CDR3 DNA reads TGCAGTGCTTCCGAAGGGGGGTATAGCAATCAGCCCCAGCATTTT. Translating it yields CSASEGGYSNQPQHF. V is TRBV20-1 and J is TRBJ1-5, with D perhaps TRBD1 (6 bases). The CDR3 sequence is 15 residues long. Trimming took 5 bases from V and 0 from J, leaving 14 bases between them. Germline V gene lookup returns CDR1 DFQATT and CDR2 SNEGSKA (reference sequence).

This clonotype was seen repeatedly, ten times or more. V gene TRBV20-1 combines with J gene TRBJ2-7; D tentatively reads TRBD1 or TRBD2 (5 bases each). Germline CDR1 is DFQATT and CDR2 is SNEGSKA (reference sequence). The V gene lost 5 bases and the J gene lost 3 bases, with 26 bases spanning the gap. The CDR3 loop spans 17 amino acids. As DNA, the CDR3 is TGCAGTGCTTCTCCCCCCCCGGCTAGGGGAGTCTACTACGAGCAGTACTTC. This sequence encodes CSASPPPARGVYYEQYF.

V and J are TRBV20-1 and TRBJ2-3, with TRBD2 identical over 10 bases. Germline-derived CDR1 and CDR2 are DFQATT and SNEGSKA (reference sequence). Trimming removed 3 bases from V and 4 bases from J; junction bases left unmatched: 16. The CDR3 loop spans 18 amino acids. The CDR3 DNA is TGCAGTGCTAGGGGCAGCGGGGGGGCCCGGTTTCGAGCAGATACGCAGTATTTT. Encoded protein: CSARGSGGARFRADTQYF.

This clonotype has ten or more counts. The rearrangement links TRBV20-1 to TRBJ1-2; weak D call: TRBD1 (6 bases). Trimming shortened V by 7 bases and J by 8 bases, and 26 bases separated the two germline ends. The CDR3 contains 15 residues. CDR1 DFQATT and CDR2 SNEGSKA come from the germline V gene (reference sequence). This CDR3 reads CSGGGARGGLGGYTF. As DNA, the CDR3 is TGCAGTGGCGGAGGGGCCCGCGGGGGCTTGGGGGGCTACACCTTC.

This clonotype was observed many times. This chain joins TRBV10-3 and TRBJ1-2, with D unresolved. V lost 10 bases to trimming and J lost 9 bases, with 12 bases between them. The germline CDR1 and CDR2 sequences are ENHRY and SYGVKD. The CDR3 totals 10 residues. CDR3 sequence reads: CATWEERYTF. CDR3 bases: TGTGCCACCTGGGAGGAACGCTACACCTTC.

This clonotype was counted only a few times. Mismatch with germline at one junction end may stem from a read error. V is TRBV6-1 and J is TRBJ2-1, with D unclear. Germline lookup yields CDR1 MNHNS and CDR2 SASEGT. The CDR3 runs 14 residues. The CDR3 DNA reads as TGTGCCAGCATTGAAACCGATCCCTACAATGAGCAGTTCTTC. It specifies CASIETDPYNEQFF.

This clonotype was observed many times. The V gene is TRBV15, the J gene TRBJ1-1; D remains ambiguous. Deletions cut 5 bases from V and 6 bases from J, with 16 bases between. CDR3 length equals 14 residues. CDR1 and CDR2 from the germline V gene are LNHNV and YYDKDF (reference sequence). The CDR3 DNA reads as TGTGCCACCAGCGGCGAGGTCACCGGGCCTGAAGCTTTCTTT. Amino acid sequence: CATSGEVTGPEAFF.

This chain uses TRBV3-1 with TRBJ2-1; D is unclear. The CDR3 spans 14 residues. V shed 1 base and J shed 7 bases, with 11 bases lying between them. CDR1 and CDR2 from the germline V gene are LGHDT and YNNKEL (reference sequence). As DNA, the CDR3 is TGTGCCAGCAGCCAAGGATTGACCGGAAATGAGCAGTTCTTC. It encodes CASSQGLTGNEQFF.

In this sample, this clonotype turned up a few times. The chain combines TRBV5-1 with TRBJ1-4; D gene ambiguous. The CDR3 spans 12 residues. Trimming removed 4 bases at V and 10 bases at J, with 11 bases between. Per germline, CDR1 SGHRS and CDR2 YFSETQ. The CDR3 protein is CASSLAGGKLFF. CDR3 DNA sequence: TGCGCCAGCAGCCTGGCCGGTGGAAAACTGTTTTTT.

This clonotype was detected ten times or more. The J gene is TRBJ1-5, the V gene TRBV5-6; tentatively, D is TRBD1 (5 bases). Germline CDR1 is SGHDT and CDR2 is YYEEEE. The CDR3 extends over 15 amino acids. V dropped 1 base and J dropped 6 bases, with 14 bases sitting between them. The CDR3 bases are TGTGCCAGCAGCTTGTATCTGCAGGGAGGTCAGCCCCAGCATTTT. It yields the protein CASSLYLQGGQPQHF.

This chain connects TRBV25-1 to TRBJ1-4, with D tentatively TRBD1 (6 bases). Germline V gene lookup returns CDR1 MGHDK and CDR2 SYGVNS. Trimming removed 1 base at V and 14 bases at J, with 14 bases between. The CDR3 spans 13 residues. CDR3: CASSEFPARGLFF. Written as DNA, the CDR3 is TGTGCCAGCAGTGAATTCCCCGCAAGGGGGCTGTTTTTT.

In its sample, this clonotype was seen many times. This chain links TRBV21-1 with TRBJ1-2; the table names TRBD1, a call not compared with the DNA. TRBV21-1 is a listed pseudogene. The CDR3 totals 15 residues. This chain's CDR3 is CAGYASGGEDYGYTF. In DNA, the CDR3 is TGTGCCGGCTACGCTTCGGGGGGCGAGGACTATGGCTACACCTTC.